In this sample, the clone carrying this TCR beta chain turned up many times. Its target is not known. Sequencing ends 3 residues short of the CDR3 end; the germline J gene provides the rest. Germline values: CDR1 SGHDT, CDR2 YYEEEE. The length of the CDR3 is 12 residues. The trim removed 4 bases at V and 8 bases at J, leaving 2 bases unmatched. Caucasian heritage predominated among both patients and controls. Each donor provided about 5 to 8 ml of heparinized whole blood. The table came from immunoSEQ multiplex PCR; TCRdb's copy has only in-frame clones and leaves some out. The profile covers 45,000 to 65,000 clones, none occurring a single time. The sample belongs to a study of T cell clonality in common variable immunodeficiency. Study results and caveats: Repertoire-complication correlations in CVID were limited by patient heterogeneity. CVID subjects shared fewer TCRbeta clones than healthy controls did.

This chain joins TRBV5-6 and TRBJ2-3; 9 bases fit TRBD2. This TCR derives from a person aged 18 to 70 in good health. Sequencing was carried out using peripheral blood mononuclear cells. The CDR3 here is CASSAGGRTQYF. CDR3 DNA, as far as it was read: TGTGCCAGCAGCGCGGGGGGGCGTACG.